Listed here are 29 T cell receptor beta chains from one sample, sequenced in a study of blood T cells in healthy people across ages. Primed by a sample-barcoded 5' primer and a J-beta primer mix, a second PCR proceeded for 7 to 11 cycles. TCRdb re-analysed the 5' RACE reads in MiXCR, keeping a single row per CDR3 protein. The sample includes roughly 830,000 distinct CDR3 sequences, approximately 65% of them seen just once. The sequenced sample consisted of blood. These receptors were obtained from a man younger than 45 in good health.

This clonotype was seen a few times. This chain uses TRBV2 with TRBJ2-5; D remains ambiguous. The CDR3 is 12 amino acids. The germline V gene has CDR1 SNHLY and CDR2 FYNNEI. V lost 7 bases and J lost 0, with 6 bases in between. CDR3 amino acids: CASKWYQETQYF. The CDR3 nucleotides are TGTGCCAGCAAATGGTACCAAGAGACCCAGTACTTC.

The J gene is TRBJ1-1, the V gene TRBV10-3; D remains ambiguous. V was trimmed by 3 bases and J by 0 bases, leaving 11 bases between them. Germline assignment: CDR1 ENHRY and CDR2 SYGVKD. This CDR3 region has 15 residues. CDR3 sequence reads: CAISDPRRLNTEAFF. In DNA form, the CDR3 reads TGTGCCATCAGTGACCCGCGAAGGCTGAACACTGAAGCTTTCTTT.

The chain carries TRBV18 and TRBJ1-2; D is perhaps TRBD1 (6 bases). This CDR3 spans 17 amino acids. Germline assignment: CDR1 KGHSH and CDR2 LQKENI. The V end was cut by 2 bases, the J end by 0 bases, with 16 bases between. The CDR3 sequence: CASSPAFTGPANYGYTF. The CDR3 region has the DNA TGTGCCAGCTCACCAGCTTTCACAGGGCCGGCTAACTATGGCTACACCTTC.

This clonotype has ten or more counts. The rearrangement joins TRBV4-2 to TRBJ2-3, with D perhaps TRBD2 (6 bases). Germline CDR1 reads LGHNA; CDR2 reads YNFKEQ. The ends were cut back, 1 base at V and 4 bases at J, with 9 bases in the middle. The CDR3 totals 14 residues. CDR3 in DNA: TGTGCCAGCAGCCAAGCTGGAGGGGCAGATACGCAGTATTTT. Translating it yields CASSQAGGADTQYF.

The chain couples TRBV29-1 to TRBJ1-4; 12 nucleotides agree with TRBD1. Germline CDR1 is SQVTM and CDR2 is ANQGSEA. V trimming: 7 bases; J trimming: 4 bases; junction bases outside the gene matches: 10. The CDR3 has 16 amino acids. In DNA, the CDR3 is TGCAGCGGCATAGGGACAGGGGGCGGCTTTAATGAAAAACTGTTTTTT. Translating gives CSGIGTGGGFNEKLFF. The full variable domain, rest sourced from reference TRBV29-1 and TRBJ1-4, is SAVISQKPSRDICQRGTSLTIQCQVDSQVTMMFWYRQQPGQSLTLIATANQGSEATYESGFVIDKFPISRPNLTFSTLTVSNMSPEDSSIYLCSGIGTGGGFNEKLFFGSGTQLSVL.

The chain employs TRBV19 and TRBJ2-1, with 9 nucleotides matching TRBD2. Looked up from germline, CDR1 is LNHDA and CDR2 is SQIVND (reference sequence). V was clipped by 7 bases and J by 7 bases; unmatched bases: 14. The CDR3 runs to 16 residues. In nucleotides, the CDR3 is TGTGCCAGTACTCCAGACGGGCTAGCGGGGTGGAATGAGCAGTTCTTC. Its protein is CASTPDGLAGWNEQFF.

The chain couples TRBV3-1 to TRBJ2-1; 11 nucleotides agree with TRBD2. The length of the CDR3 is 16 residues. Per germline, CDR1 LGHDT and CDR2 YNNKEL (reference sequence). V lost 1 base and J lost 9; bases outside the gene matches: 8. The CDR3 sequence: CASSQGLSGGAREQFF. The CDR3 DNA reads TGTGCCAGCAGCCAAGGTCTTAGCGGGGGGGCGCGTGAGCAGTTCTTC.

The rearrangement joins TRBV28 to TRBJ2-3; TRBD2 agrees at 9 bases. CDR3 length: 15 amino acids. Germline loops: CDR1 MDHEN, CDR2 SYDVKM. V lost 8 bases, J lost 1 base, and 7 bases stayed unmatched. CDR3 nucleotide sequence: TGTGCCAGCTTCGGGGTAGCGGGGGGCACAGATACGCAGTATTTT. It codes for CASFGVAGGTDTQYF.

There are a few counts of this clonotype. V is TRBV27 and J is TRBJ2-5; the D gene is possibly TRBD1 (6 bases). Deletions cut 0 bases from V and 5 bases from J, with 13 bases between. Germline loops: CDR1 MNHEY, CDR2 SMNVEV (reference sequence). The CDR3 extends over 15 amino acids. CDR3 sequence (DNA): TGTGCCAGCAGTTTATCCTACAGGGAGTTTGAGACCCAGTACTTC. Encoded protein: CASSLSYREFETQYF.

This rearrangement joins TRBV10-3 to TRBJ2-1; TRBD2 matches 8 bases. Unmatched junction bases numbered 6, after V lost 0 bases and J lost 5 bases. The germline CDR1 and CDR2 sequences are ENHRY and SYGVKD. CDR3 size: 16 residues. CDR3 sequence reads: CAISESDGGAHNEQFF. CDR3 in DNA: TGTGCCATCAGTGAGTCAGACGGGGGGGCACACAATGAGCAGTTCTTC.

This clonotype has a count of ten or more. The J gene is TRBJ2-6, the V gene TRBV20-1; TRBD1 might be the D (5 bases). The germline V gene encodes CDR1 DFQATT and CDR2 SNEGSKA (reference sequence). The CDR3 is made up of 14 amino acids. Trimming cost V 6 bases and J 4 bases, with 13 bases left between them. The CDR3 protein is CSAAGQAGANVLTF. In nucleotides, the CDR3 is TGCAGTGCCGCAGGGCAGGCCGGGGCCAACGTCCTGACTTTC.

This chain joins TRBV28 and TRBJ1-2; D is ambiguous. V was pared by 6 bases and J by 4 bases, with 3 bases between. Germline CDR1 MDHEN, CDR2 SYDVKM. The CDR3 loop spans 10 amino acids. As DNA, the CDR3 is TGTGCCAGCAGCTCCTATGGCTACACCTTC. It translates to CASSSYGYTF.

With respect to this clonotype: Compared with germline, one end of the junction differs, possibly owing to a read error. The chain employs TRBV7-9 and TRBJ2-5; TRBD2 agrees at 11 bases. From germline, CDR1 is SEHNR and CDR2 FQNEAQ (reference sequence). There are 15 residues in the CDR3. CDR3 in DNA: TGTGTCAGCAGCGAGACTAGCGGGGACCAAGAGACCCAGTACTTC. Its protein product is CVSSETSGDQETQYF.

The V call is TRBV12-3 or TRBV12-4, the J call TRBJ2-7, with 8 bases fitting TRBD2. The J call is doubtful: the DNA matches TRBJ2-5 better. The CDR3 is 14 amino acids. CDR3 DNA sequence: TGTGCCAGCAGTGATCGGGGGGGCAACGAGACCCAGTACTTC. Translation gives CASSDRGGNETQYF.

CDR3 in amino acids: CASSLGISGDTDTQYF. CDR3 coding DNA: TGCGCCAGCAGCTTGGGGATTAGCGGGGACACAGATACGCAGTATTTT. The chain links TRBV5-1 to TRBJ2-3; 8 positions agree with TRBD2. The V gene's germline CDR1 is SGHRS and CDR2 YFSETQ. The J segment lost 2 bases and the V segment lost 0 bases, leaving 5 bases of the junction unmatched. CDR3 size: 16 residues.

The V and J genes are TRBV10-3 and TRBJ2-3, with 7 bases matching TRBD2. Germline loops: CDR1 ENHRY, CDR2 SYGVKD. V lost 0 bases and J lost 2; bases outside the gene matches: 8. There are 17 residues in the CDR3. The CDR3 DNA follows: TGTGCCATCAGTGAGTCGCCGCGGGGGTCAAACACAGATACGCAGTATTTT. It yields the protein CAISESPRGSNTDTQYF.

A note on this clonotype: An end of the junction does not agree with germline; a read error may underlie this. V is TRBV7-2 and J is TRBJ2-5; TRBD2 agrees at 12 bases. Germline CDR1 is SGHTA and CDR2 is FQGNSA. This CDR3 has 14 amino acids. In DNA, the CDR3 is TGTGCCAGCAGTTTAGGGACTAGCGGGGAGACCCAGTACTTC. Protein sequence: CASSLGTSGETQYF.

This chain links TRBV4-3 with TRBJ2-7, with TRBD2 as a possible D gene (5 bases). The J call could be wrong; TRBJ2-5 is a better fit for the DNA end. Germline lookup yields CDR1 LGHNA and CDR2 YSLEER. The CDR3 extends over 15 amino acids. CDR3 coding DNA: TGCGCCAGCAGCCAAGAGCCGTCCGATCGGGGGACCCAGTACTTC. It is translated as CASSQEPSDRGTQYF.

The rearrangement links TRBV7-9 to TRBJ2-3; D is uncertain. Germline-derived CDR1 and CDR2 are SEHNR and FQNEAQ (reference sequence). This CDR3 spans 14 amino acids. The ends were cut back, 5 bases at V and 4 bases at J, with 13 bases in the middle. In DNA form, the CDR3 reads TGTGCCAGCAGCCTGGGTAGCTCGGCAGATACGCAGTATTTT. It encodes CASSLGSSADTQYF.

The chain has TRBV5-1 and TRBJ2-1; 13 nucleotides align to TRBD2. V dropped 3 bases and J dropped 6; count of bases not matched to a gene: 3. This CDR3 has 15 amino acids. Per germline, CDR1 SGHRS and CDR2 YFSETQ. The CDR3 sequence: CASSSGLAGFNEQFF. The CDR3 DNA follows: TGCGCCAGCAGCTCGGGACTAGCGGGGTTCAATGAGCAGTTCTTC. Full variable domain (remainder filled in from reference TRBV5-1 and TRBJ2-1): KAGVTQTPRYLIKTRGQQVTLSCSPISGHRSVSWYQQTPGQGLQFLFEYFSETQRNKGNFPGRFSGRQFSNSRSEMNVSTLELGDSALYLCASSSGLAGFNEQFFGPGTRLTVL.

Details on this clonotype: An end of the junction differs from the germline gene, which may be a read error. The chain joins TRBV7-3 to TRBJ1-5; 8 bases match TRBD1. Per the germline V gene, CDR1 is SGHTA and CDR2 is FQGTGA. The CDR3 is 14 amino acids. Here the CDR3 DNA reads TGTGCCAGCGGCTTTGACAGGGGCGGACAGCCCCAGCATTTT. As protein: CASGFDRGGQPQHF.

The chain links TRBV6-6 to TRBJ2-7; D is uncertain. The end of the DNA aligns better with TRBJ2-4, so the J call may be wrong. Looked up from germline, CDR1 is MNHNY and CDR2 is SVGAGI (reference sequence). CDR3 size: 16 residues. The CDR3 region is CASSSNAGTPKNIQYF. For the CDR3, the DNA is TGTGCCAGCTCTTCGAACGCCGGCACACCTAAAAACATTCAGTACTTC.

The chain employs TRBV12-3 or TRBV12-4 and TRBJ1-4; D is ambiguous. The V gene lost 6 bases and the J gene lost 5 bases, with 4 bases spanning the gap. The CDR3 contains 11 residues. The DNA of the CDR3 is TGTGCCAGCAGGTTAAATGAAAAACTGTTTTTT. Protein product: CASRLNEKLFF.

V is TRBV20-1 and J is TRBJ2-5; D is possibly TRBD2 (7 bases). The CDR3 loop spans 14 amino acids. Trimming left V 1 base short and J 3 bases short, with 12 bases between. From germline, CDR1 is DFQATT and CDR2 SNEGSKA (reference sequence). CDR3 sequence (DNA): TGCAGTGCTAGAGTAGGGGGGGTAAAAGAGACCCAGTACTTC. Amino acids: CSARVGGVKETQYF.

This chain connects TRBV6-1 to TRBJ2-6; TRBD1 aligns across 10 bases. There are 17 residues in the CDR3. Germline CDR1 is MNHNS and CDR2 is SASEGT. CDR3 sequence reads: CASQGTGEPPGANVLTF. The CDR3 bases are TGTGCTAGCCAAGGGACAGGGGAGCCTCCTGGGGCCAACGTCCTGACTTTC.

This clonotype was observed a few times. The chain carries TRBV20-1 and TRBJ2-1; 10 bases align to TRBD2. CDR3 length equals 15 residues. Losses at the gene ends were 4 bases for V and 9 bases for J; bases not matched to a gene: 12. Germline CDR1 reads DFQATT; CDR2 reads SNEGSKA (reference sequence). This chain's CDR3 is CSAISASGGAPEQFF. The CDR3 nucleotides read TGCAGTGCTATCAGTGCAAGCGGGGGGGCCCCTGAGCAGTTCTTC.

This clonotype was observed once. This chain links TRBV12-3 or TRBV12-4 with TRBJ1-2; the D is unclear. The CDR3 runs 13 residues. Trimming removed 7 bases at V and 8 bases at J, with 17 bases between. This CDR3 is CASILIGSWGYTF. The CDR3 DNA reads as TGTGCCAGCATCCTGATTGGGTCTTGGGGCTACACCTTC.

Remarks on this clonotype: Just one base apart from a much larger clone, this may be a read error. This chain uses TRBV11-3 with TRBJ2-7; D is perhaps TRBD2 (5 bases). The J call may be mistaken, given a closer DNA end match to TRBJ2-5. The CDR3 is 14 residues long. Germline V gene lookup returns CDR1 SGHNT and CDR2 YENEEA. The CDR3 bases are TGTGCCAGCAGCTTAATCTGGGAGACGGAGACCCAGTACTTC. Encoded protein: CASSLIWETETQYF.

This chain uses TRBV2 with TRBJ2-1; D gene ambiguous. The CDR3 loop spans 12 amino acids. From germline, CDR1 is SNHLY and CDR2 FYNNEI. V dropped 3 bases and J dropped 14 bases, with 14 bases sitting between them. CDR3 bases: TGTGCCAGCAGTGATGGAAGTAGAAGGGAGTTCTTC. Encoded protein: CASSDGSRREFF.